The text below deals with one T cell receptor beta chain. As originally analysed: The assay estimated nucleated cells by amplifying reference gene primers. Here immunoSEQ multiplex PCR was the method, and the copy in TCRdb shows in-frame clones only, minus some. V and J calls and clone size are given by that table; D and trimming were obtained from the DNA. The table includes some 180,000 clones, about 80% detected once. This record comes from a study of blood T cell repertoires in COVID-19. In the study overall: Researchers got acute and convalescent COVID-19 samples from the United States, Italy and Spain. The analysed material was cDNA or gDNA that came from T cells, B-cell-depleted T cells, or PBMCs.

V dropped 0 bases and J dropped 2; count of bases not matched to a gene: 4. The germline V gene encodes CDR1 MNHNY and CDR2 SVGAGI (reference sequence). The CDR3 is 16 amino acids. The chain is built from TRBV6-6 and TRBJ2-3, with TRBD1 matching 8 bases. The sample comprised peripheral blood. The receptor comes from a man between 60 and 70 years old with acute or convalescent COVID-19. In nucleotides, the CDR3 is TGTGCCAGCAGTTACTCGGACAGGGACCCCACAGATACGCAGTATTTT. Its protein is CASSYSDRDPTDTQYF.